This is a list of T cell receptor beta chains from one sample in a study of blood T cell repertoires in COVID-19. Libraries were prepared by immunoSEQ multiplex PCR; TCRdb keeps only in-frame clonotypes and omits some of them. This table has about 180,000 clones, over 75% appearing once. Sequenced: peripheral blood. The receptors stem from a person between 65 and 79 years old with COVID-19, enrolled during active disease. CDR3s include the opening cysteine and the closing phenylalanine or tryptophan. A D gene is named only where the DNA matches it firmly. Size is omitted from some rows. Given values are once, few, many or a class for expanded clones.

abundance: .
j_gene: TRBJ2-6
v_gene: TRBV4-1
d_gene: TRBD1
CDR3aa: CASSQPTGGRANVLTF
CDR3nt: TGCGCCAGCAGCCAACCGACAGGGGGTCGAGCCAACGTCCTGACTTTC

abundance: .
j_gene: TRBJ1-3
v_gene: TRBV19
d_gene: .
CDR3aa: CASKELSSGNTIYF
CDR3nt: TGTGCCAGTAAGGAGCTAAGCTCTGGAAACACCATATATTTT

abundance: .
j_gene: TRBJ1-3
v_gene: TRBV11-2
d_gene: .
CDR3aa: CASSRSTRLNTIYF
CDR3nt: TGTGCCAGCAGCAGATCTACCCGTTTGAACACCATATATTTT

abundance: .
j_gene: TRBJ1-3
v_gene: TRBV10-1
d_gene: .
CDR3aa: CASSEQAYGNTIYF
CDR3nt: TGCGCCAGCAGTGAACAGGCTTATGGAAACACCATATATTTT

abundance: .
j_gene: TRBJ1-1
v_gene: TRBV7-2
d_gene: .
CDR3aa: CASSLALGGQTEAFF
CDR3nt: TGTGCCAGCAGCTTAGCGTTAGGGGGACAAACCGAAGCTTTCTTT

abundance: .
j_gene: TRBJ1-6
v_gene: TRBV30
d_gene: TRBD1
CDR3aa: CAGRSGTAHSPLHF
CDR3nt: TGTGCCGGTCGCTCCGGGACAGCTCATTCACCCCTCCACTTT

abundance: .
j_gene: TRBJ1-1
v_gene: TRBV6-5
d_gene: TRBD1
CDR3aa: CASSRSGQPNTEAFF
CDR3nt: TGTGCCAGCAGCCGCTCGGGACAGCCGAACACTGAAGCTTTCTTT

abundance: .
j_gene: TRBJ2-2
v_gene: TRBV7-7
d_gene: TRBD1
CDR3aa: CASSLTGQGFFTGELFF
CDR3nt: TGTGCCAGCAGCTTAACTGGACAGGGTTTTTTCACCGGGGAGCTGTTTTTT

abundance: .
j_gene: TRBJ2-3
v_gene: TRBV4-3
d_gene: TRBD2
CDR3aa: CASSQVPLTSGSKRDTQYF
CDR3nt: TGCGCCAGCAGCCAGGTCCCCCTGACTAGCGGGAGTAAGCGGGATACGCAGTATTTT

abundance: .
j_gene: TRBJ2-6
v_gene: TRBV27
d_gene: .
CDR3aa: CATRRGGANVLTF
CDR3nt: TGTGCCACCCGGCGGGGTGGGGCCAACGTCCTGACTTTC

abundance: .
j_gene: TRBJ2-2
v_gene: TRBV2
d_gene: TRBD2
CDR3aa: CASGTSGNTGELFF
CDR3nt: TGTGCCAGTGGGACTAGCGGGAACACCGGGGAGCTGTTTTTT

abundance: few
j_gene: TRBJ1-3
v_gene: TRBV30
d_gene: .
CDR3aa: CASHVGAGNTIYF
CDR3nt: TGTGCCTCCCACGTCGGAGCTGGAAACACCATATATTTT

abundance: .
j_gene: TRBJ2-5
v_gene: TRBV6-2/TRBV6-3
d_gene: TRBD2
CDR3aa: CASSVASGRGETQYF
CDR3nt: TGTGCCAGCAGCGTTGCTAGCGGGAGGGGAGAGACCCAGTACTTC

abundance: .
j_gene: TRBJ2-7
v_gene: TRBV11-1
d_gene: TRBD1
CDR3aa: CASSLLTGASSYEQYF
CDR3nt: TGTGCCAGCAGCTTATTAACAGGGGCCAGCTCCTACGAGCAGTACTTC